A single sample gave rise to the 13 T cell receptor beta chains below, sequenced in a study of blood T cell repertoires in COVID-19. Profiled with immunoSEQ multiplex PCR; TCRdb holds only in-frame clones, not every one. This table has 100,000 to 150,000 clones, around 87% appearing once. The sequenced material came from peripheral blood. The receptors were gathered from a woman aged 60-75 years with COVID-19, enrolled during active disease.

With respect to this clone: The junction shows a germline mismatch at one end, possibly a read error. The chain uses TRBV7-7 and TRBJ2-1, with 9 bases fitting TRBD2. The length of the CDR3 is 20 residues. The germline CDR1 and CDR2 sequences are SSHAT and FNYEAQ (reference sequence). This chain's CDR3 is CASRNYLGLAGYSSYNEQFF. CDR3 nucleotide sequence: TGTGCTAGCAGAAACTATTTAGGGCTAGCGGGGTATAGCTCCTACAATGAGCAGTTCTTC.

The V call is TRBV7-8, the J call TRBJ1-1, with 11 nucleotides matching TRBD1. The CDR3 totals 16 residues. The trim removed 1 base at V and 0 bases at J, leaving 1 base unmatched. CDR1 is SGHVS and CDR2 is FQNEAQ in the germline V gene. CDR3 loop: CASSLGDRGVNTEAFF. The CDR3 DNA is TGTGCCAGCAGCTTAGGGGACAGGGGGGTGAACACTGAAGCTTTCTTT.

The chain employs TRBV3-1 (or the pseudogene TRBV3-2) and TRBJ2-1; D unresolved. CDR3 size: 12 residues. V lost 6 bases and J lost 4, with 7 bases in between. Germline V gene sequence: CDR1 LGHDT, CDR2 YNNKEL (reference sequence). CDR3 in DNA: TGTGCCAGCAGTTCTCGTTACAATGAGCAGTTCTTC. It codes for CASSSRYNEQFF.

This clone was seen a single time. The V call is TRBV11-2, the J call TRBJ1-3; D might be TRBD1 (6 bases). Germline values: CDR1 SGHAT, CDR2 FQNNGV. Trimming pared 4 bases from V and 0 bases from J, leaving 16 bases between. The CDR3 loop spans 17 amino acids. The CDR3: CASSSPRQVNSGNTIYF. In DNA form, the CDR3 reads TGTGCCAGCAGCTCGCCTAGACAGGTGAACTCTGGAAACACCATATATTTT.

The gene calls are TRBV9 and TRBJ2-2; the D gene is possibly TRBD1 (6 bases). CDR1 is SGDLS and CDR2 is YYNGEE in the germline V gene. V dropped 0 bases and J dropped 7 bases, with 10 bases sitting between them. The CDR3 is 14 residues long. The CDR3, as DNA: TGTGCCAGCAGCGTAGTTGGGGGCGGCGGGGAGCTGTTTTTT. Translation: CASSVVGGGGELFF.

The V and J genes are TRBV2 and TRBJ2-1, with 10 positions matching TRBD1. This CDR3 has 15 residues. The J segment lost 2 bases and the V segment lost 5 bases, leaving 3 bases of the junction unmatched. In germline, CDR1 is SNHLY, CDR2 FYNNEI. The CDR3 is CASSSTGGPYNEQFF. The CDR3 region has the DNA TGTGCCAGCAGTTCGACAGGGGGCCCCTACAATGAGCAGTTCTTC.

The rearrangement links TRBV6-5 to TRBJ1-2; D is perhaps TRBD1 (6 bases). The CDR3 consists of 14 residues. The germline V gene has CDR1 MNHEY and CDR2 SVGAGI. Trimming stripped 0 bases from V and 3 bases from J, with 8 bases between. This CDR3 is CASSYSDSDYGYTF. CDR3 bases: TGTGCCAGCAGTTACTCGGACAGCGACTATGGCTACACCTTC.

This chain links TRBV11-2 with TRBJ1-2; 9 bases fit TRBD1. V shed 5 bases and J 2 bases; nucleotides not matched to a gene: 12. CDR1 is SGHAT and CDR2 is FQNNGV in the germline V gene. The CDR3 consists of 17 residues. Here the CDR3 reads CASSQDRGQTKNYGYTF. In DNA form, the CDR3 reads TGTGCCAGCAGCCAGGACAGGGGACAGACAAAAAACTATGGCTACACCTTC.

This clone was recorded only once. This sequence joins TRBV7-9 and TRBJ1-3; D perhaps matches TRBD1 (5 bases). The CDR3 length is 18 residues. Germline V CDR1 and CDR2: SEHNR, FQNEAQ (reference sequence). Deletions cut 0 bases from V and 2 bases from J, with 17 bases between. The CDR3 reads CASSLAGQGGLTGNTIYF. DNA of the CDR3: TGTGCCAGCAGCTTAGCAGGGCAGGGAGGACTGACTGGAAACACCATATATTTT.

For the CDR3, the DNA is TGTGCCAGCAGCCAAATGGACAGCCTTAATGAAAAACTGTTTTTT. This gives the protein CASSQMDSLNEKLFF. The rearrangement joins TRBV3-1 (or the pseudogene TRBV3-2) to TRBJ1-4, with D perhaps TRBD1 (6 bases). CDR1 and CDR2 (germline): LGHDT, YNNKEL (reference sequence). Trimming pared 2 bases from V and 4 bases from J, leaving 11 bases between. CDR3 length: 15 residues.

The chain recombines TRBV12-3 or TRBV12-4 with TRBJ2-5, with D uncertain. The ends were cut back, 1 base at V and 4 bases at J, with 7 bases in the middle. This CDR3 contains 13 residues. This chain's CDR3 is CASSLVPRETQYF. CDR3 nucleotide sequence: TGTGCCAGCAGTTTAGTTCCCCGAGAGACCCAGTACTTC.

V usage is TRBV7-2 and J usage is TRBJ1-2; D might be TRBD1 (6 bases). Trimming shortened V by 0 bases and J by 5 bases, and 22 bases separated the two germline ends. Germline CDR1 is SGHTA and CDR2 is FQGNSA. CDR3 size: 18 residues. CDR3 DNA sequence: TGTGCCAGCAGCTTAGCCCTGCCCCCCAGGACAGTAGGATATGGCTACACCTTC. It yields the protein CASSLALPPRTVGYGYTF.

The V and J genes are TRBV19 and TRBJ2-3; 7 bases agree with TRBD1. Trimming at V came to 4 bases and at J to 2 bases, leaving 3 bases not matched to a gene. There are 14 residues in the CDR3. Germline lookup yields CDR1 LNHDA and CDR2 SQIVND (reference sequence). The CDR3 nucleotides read TGTGCCAGTAGTAGAGACAGGGACACAGATACGCAGTATTTT. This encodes CASSRDRDTDTQYF. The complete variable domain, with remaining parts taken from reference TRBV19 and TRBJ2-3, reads DGGITQSPKYLFRKEGQNVTLSCEQNLNHDAMYWYRQDPGQGLRLIYYSQIVNDFQKGDIAEGYSVSREKKESFPLTVTSAQKNPTAFYLCASSRDRDTDTQYFGPGTRLTVL.